This section outlines one T cell receptor beta chain sequence together with its context. Its antigen is currently unknown. These data come from a study of T cell responses to AZD1222 COVID-19 vaccine. Study context: Combined were second doses at about 4 or about 12 weeks. Study results and limitations: The peak T cell response came first, and repertoires were sampled only after it. Clonal diversity was possibly underestimated, and white British individuals and females predominated among donors. Following two doses of AZD1222, Spike-specific TCR breadth and depth rose.

Data came from immunoSEQ multiplex PCR; TCRdb stores just in-frame clones and leaves some out. Of 90,000 to 150,000 clones detected, approximately 86% appear once; the ten largest clones hold 2.4%. CDR1 is LNHDA, CDR2 SQIVND, per germline (reference sequence). This CDR3 has 16 amino acids. V dropped 5 bases and J dropped 11 bases, with 24 bases sitting between them. The rearrangement links TRBV19 to TRBJ1-4, with TRBD1 as a possible D gene (5 bases). The sequencing here drew on peripheral blood, taken on day 0 of AZD1222 vaccination. The sequence derives from an adult in good health. In nucleotides, the CDR3 is TGTGCCAGTAGTCCACGGCCGGGGACGGCAATGAGTAAACTGTTTTTT. Its translation: CASSPRPGTAMSKLFF. The full variable domain, in which reference TRBV19 and TRBJ1-4 provide the parts outside the CDR3, is DGGITQSPKYLFRKEGQNVTLSCEQNLNHDAMYWYRQDPGQGLRLIYYSQIVNDFQKGDIAEGYSVSREKKESFPLTVTSAQKNPTAFYLCASSPRPGTAMSKLFFGSGTQLSVL.